Listed below are T cell receptor beta chains from one sample, sequenced in a study of T cell responses to AZD1222 COVID-19 vaccine. Measured with immunoSEQ multiplex PCR; TCRdb has only the in-frame clones, and not every one. The table has some 190,000 clones, 80% to 90% seen once; the top ten hold about 6.9%. The sequences come from peripheral blood, collected on day 0 of AZD1222 vaccination. The receptors derive from an adult in good health. CDR3s include the opening cysteine and the closing phenylalanine or tryptophan. D genes are given only for firm matches. Expanded clones get a size class; other rows say once, few or many, or leave the size out.

>TRBV21-1|-|TRBJ2-7|once|18
CASSKELPLWRTSYEQYF
TGTGCCAGCAGCAAAGAGTTACCCTTGTGGAGGACCTCCTACGAGCAGTACTTC
>TRBV7-2|-|TRBJ1-5|-|15
CASSLRTGSNQPQHF
TGTGCCAGCAGCTTAAGGACGGGTAGCAATCAGCCCCAGCATTTT
>TRBV14|-|TRBJ2-7|few|8
CASSHGYF
TGTGCCAGCAGCCACGGGTACTTC
>TRBV9|TRBD1|TRBJ1-4|many|16
CASTPGQGGPNEKLFF
TGTGCCAGCACCCCAGGACAGGGCGGACCTAATGAAAAACTGTTTTTT
>TRBV7-6|-|TRBJ2-5|-|15
CASSLVGGRPETQYF
TGTGCCAGCAGCTTAGTGGGGGGGCGCCCAGAGACCCAGTACTTC
>TRBV5-3|TRBD1|TRBJ2-7|-|15
CARSFPGQDSYEQYF
TGTGCCAGAAGCTTCCCGGGACAGGATTCCTACGAGCAGTACTTC
>TRBV27|-|TRBJ1-1|-|14
CASSSQGRITEAFF
TGTGCCAGCAGTTCACAAGGGCGGATAACTGAAGCTTTCTTT
>TRBV30|-|TRBJ1-1|-|15
CAWKGKGQTNTEAFF
TGTGCCTGGAAGGGGAAAGGACAGACGAACACTGAAGCTTTCTTT
>TRBV6-2/TRBV6-3|-|TRBJ1-2|-|14
CASSNGRAIYGYTF
TGTGCCAGCAGTAACGGGAGAGCTATCTATGGCTACACCTTC
>TRBV4-3|TRBD1|TRBJ2-7|once|17
CASSQEGPGQGGHEQYF
TGCGCCAGCAGCCAAGAAGGCCCGGGACAGGGGGGGCACGAGCAGTACTTC
>TRBV7-6|TRBD1|TRBJ1-6|-|15
CASSARGGFNSPLHF
TGTGCCAGCAGCGCCAGGGGGGGGTTTAATTCACCCCTCCACTTT
>TRBV28|-|TRBJ2-5|-|14
CASNPIRAGETQYF
TGTGCCAGCAATCCGATTAGGGCGGGGGAGACCCAGTACTTC
>TRBV27|-|TRBJ2-7|-|9
CASSYEQYF
TGTGCCAGTTCCTACGAGCAGTACTTC
>TRBV3-1/TRBV3-2|TRBD1|TRBJ2-2|once|15
CATTPGQGWSGELFF
TGTGCCACTACCCCGGGACAGGGATGGTCCGGGGAGCTGTTTTTT